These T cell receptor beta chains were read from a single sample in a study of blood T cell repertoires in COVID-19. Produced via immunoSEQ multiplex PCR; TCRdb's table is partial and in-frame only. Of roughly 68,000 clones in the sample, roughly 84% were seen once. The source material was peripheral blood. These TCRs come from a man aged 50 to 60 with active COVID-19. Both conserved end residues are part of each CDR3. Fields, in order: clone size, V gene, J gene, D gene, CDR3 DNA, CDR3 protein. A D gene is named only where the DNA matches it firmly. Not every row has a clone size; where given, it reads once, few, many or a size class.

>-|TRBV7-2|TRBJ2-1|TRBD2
TGTGCCAGCAGCCCCGGCGGGGGCTCCTACAATGAGCAGTTCTTC
CASSPGGGSYNEQFF
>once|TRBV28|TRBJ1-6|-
TGTGCCAGCAGCCTTGACTCCCATTCACCCCTCCACTTT
CASSLDSHSPLHF
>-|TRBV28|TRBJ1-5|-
TGTGCCAGCAGTCCCTCCGGGACAAGAAATCAGCCCCAGCATTTT
CASSPSGTRNQPQHF
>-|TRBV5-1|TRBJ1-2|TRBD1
TGCGCCAGCAGCCCCGACAGGGTGGTTAATGGCTACACCTTC
CASSPDRVVNGYTF
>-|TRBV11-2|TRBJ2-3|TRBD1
TGTGCCAGCAGCCCACCGACAGGGACAGATACGCAGTATTTT
CASSPPTGTDTQYF
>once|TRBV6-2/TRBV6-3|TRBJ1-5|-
TGTGCCAGCAGTCCGAATACTATAGGACCCCAGCATTTT
CASSPNTIGPQHF
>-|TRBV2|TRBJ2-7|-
TGTGCCAGCAGTGGATCGCGTCGCTACGAGCAGTACTTC
CASSGSRRYEQYF
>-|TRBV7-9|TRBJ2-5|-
TGTGCCAGCAGCTTAGAGCGACTAGAGACCCAGTACTTC
CASSLERLETQYF
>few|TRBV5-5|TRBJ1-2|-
TGTGCCAGCAGCTCGGGAGGACGGCCGGACTATGGCTACACCTTC
CASSSGGRPDYGYTF
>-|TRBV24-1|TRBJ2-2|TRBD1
TGTGCCACCAGTGTCCCGGGACAGGGGTTTCGGGAGCTGTTTTTT
CATSVPGQGFRELFF